This record looks at one T cell receptor (beta chain) sequence and its context. This clonotype was detected only once. The clone's antigen remains unknown. The input lacks base qualities; no much larger clone sits a single base away. A single read makes a weak case. Ophthalmopathy patients had moderately to severely active disease, with a Clinical Activity Score of 3 or more, a NOSPECS grade of 4 or more, and a disease duration of less than 3 months. The study excluded patients with uncontrolled infections, other autoimmune diseases, pregnancy or lactation. Diagnoses relied on clinical symptoms, serum thyroxine and TRAb, thyroid ultrasound and orbital computed tomography. PBMCs were separated from approximately 9.9 ml of fresh peripheral blood using Ficoll-Paque density gradient centrifugation. Total RNA was extracted with Trizol reagent, and quality was checked on an Agilent 2100 Bioanalyzer. For CDR1 and CDR2, the germline V gene (reference sequence) lists LNHNV and YYDKDF. The junction shows trimming of 0 bases on V and 8 bases on J, plus 16 bases between the germline ends. Including the terminal cysteine and phenylalanine, the CDR3 comprises 16 residues. Only the CDR3 DNA is retained, 48 bases long and in frame from the first base.

Amplification of TCR beta CDR3 regions was carried out from RNA transcripts. A first-round RT-PCR of the TCR CDR3 used the HTBI primer set with the Qiagen OneStep RT-PCR kit. Libraries were constructed in a second round of multiplex PCR, after which size selection and purification were performed. Paired-end sequencing of the libraries was performed with 100 bp reads on an Illumina HiSeq2000. In the source study's methods: SOAPnuke was used to process the raw data, with reads discarded if the reads contained adapters or uncalled bases, had a mean Phred below 15, or lacked an exact constant-primer or identifier match. High-quality paired reads were merged with COPE v1.2.5, and unique nucleotide sequences were defined as clonotypes. MiTCR v1.1 was used to align the clonotypes against IMGT TRBV, TRBD and TRBJ reference segments. The analysis included only V-J combinations with a frequency above 0.0001, which together covered about 99% of the repertoires. A TCS score was defined as the ratio between F50 (clonal expansion) and ExV (chaos), using BLOSUM62-based TCRdist between CDR3 peptides within each V-J. Welch's t-statistics and random forest reduced 450 to 600 V-J features to 10 to 15, which were used in a naive Bayes classifier (R e1071). The public reads were reprocessed in TCRdb via fastp at Q25 and MiXCR, keeping in-frame beta chains. Each record represents a unique CDR3 protein, reported with the most common genes and DNA among its rows. In this record, the V and J calls reflect TCRdb's handling and not the investigators' own analysis. This sample has under 350,000 distinct CDR3 sequences in its table, and roughly an eighth of those were observed once. The top ten clonotypes cover roughly 33% of the sample.

This specimen belongs to a study of T cells in Graves' hyperthyroidism and ophthalmopathy (dated by TCRdb to about 2019). About the full investigation: Peripheral blood was collected at initial diagnosis, before any treatment. The approximately 97 discovery patients were randomly divided into training and test sets at a 7:3 ratio. An independent validation cohort of 18 to 20 hyperthyroidism patients and about 16 patients who later progressed to ophthalmopathy tested prospective prediction of ophthalmopathy. Thyroid tissue and blood T-cell repertoires from more than 5 Graves' hyperthyroidism patients were also compared in the study. Once sampling was done, hyperthyroidism patients were given methimazole at a starting dose of 30 mg daily, whereas ophthalmopathy patients were given high-dose intravenous methylprednisolone. The paper reports TCR Vbeta CDR3 sequencing of roughly 140 peripheral blood samples: 40 or so ophthalmopathy, about 75 hyperthyroidism and around 17 progressor patients. A discovery cohort of about 100 patients, about 40 with Graves' ophthalmopathy and roughly 59 with stable Graves' hyperthyroidism, was used to find distinguishing TCR V-J signatures. General study outcomes and caveats: No statistical method was used to fix the sample size in advance, and group allocation was not hidden from the investigators. In validation, progression to ophthalmopathy was predicted by the model with 70.59% sensitivity and about 72% specificity, a median of about 6.8 months before onset. A 13 V-J signature model separated ophthalmopathy from stable hyperthyroidism, with approximately 86% sensitivity and roughly 82% specificity in cross-validation and 80%/75% in testing. Blood samples also contained most of the expanded thyroid clonotypes (frequency above 0.001), which suggests that blood repertoires may reflect thyroid immune responses.

The source is a woman aged 40 to 49 with Graves' ophthalmopathy. This chain is built from TRBV15 and TRBJ1-4; the D gene is unclear. The sequenced sample consisted of blood. The CDR3 amino acid sequence is: CATSRERGVGWEKLFF. The DNA sequence reads TGTGCCACCAGCAGAGAAAGAGGAGTGGGATGGGAAAAACTGTTTTTT.